This T cell receptor beta chain was sequenced during a study of regulatory T cells in long-lasting Graves disease. V lost 1 base and J lost 3, with 9 bases in between. Germline lookup yields CDR1 SGHVS and CDR2 FQNEAQ. The CDR3 totals 14 residues. To make TCR beta libraries, researchers used iRepertoire HTBI primers and Arm-PCR of CDR3 regions. TCRdb recomputed calls from the multiplex PCR reads with MiXCR, one row per CDR3 protein. The sample records 390,000 or so distinct CDR3 sequences, approximately 10% being singletons. Time point described: newly diagnosed GD, antithyroid drugs for less than 3 months. Preparation of the TCR library used RNA extracted from PBMCs. Roughly 8.3 milliliters of peripheral blood were taken and placed in EDTA tubes. A further study also used this sample, focusing on T cells in Graves' hyperthyroidism and ophthalmopathy. Per that study: First-round RT-PCR targeting the TCR CDR3 was performed with the HTBI primer set. Most clonotypes expanded in thyroid above 0.001 were likewise present in blood.

The sample was peripheral blood mononuclear cells (PBMCs), taken at new diagnosis, from a patient treated with antithyroid drugs. The gene calls are TRBV7-8 and TRBJ1-2, with D tentatively TRBD1 (5 bases). This clonotype was sampled from a woman aged 18-29 years with Graves disease. CDR3 region: CASSLVKGYYGYTF. The CDR3 nucleotides are TGTGCCAGCAGCTTAGTTAAGGGGTACTATGGCTACACCTTC.